This TCR beta chain was recorded in a study of T cell changes during pregnancy in multiple sclerosis. The assay was immunoSEQ multiplex PCR, and TCRdb's table has in-frame clones only and misses some. This table has about 59,000 clones, approximately 92% appearing once. V lost 0 bases and J lost 1, with 16 bases in between. The CDR3 loop spans 17 amino acids. Germline CDR1 SGDLS, CDR2 YYNGEE. The chain combines TRBV9 with TRBJ1-1, with D possibly being TRBD1 (5 bases). The sample was CD4+ T cells from peripheral blood mononuclear cells, taken before pregnancy. This clonotype was sampled from a female donor with multiple sclerosis, enrolled in a pregnancy study. The CDR3 bases are TGTGCCAGCAGCGTAGGGGATAGGGGCTACGGGAACACTGAAGCTTTCTTT. Translation: CASSVGDRGYGNTEAFF.